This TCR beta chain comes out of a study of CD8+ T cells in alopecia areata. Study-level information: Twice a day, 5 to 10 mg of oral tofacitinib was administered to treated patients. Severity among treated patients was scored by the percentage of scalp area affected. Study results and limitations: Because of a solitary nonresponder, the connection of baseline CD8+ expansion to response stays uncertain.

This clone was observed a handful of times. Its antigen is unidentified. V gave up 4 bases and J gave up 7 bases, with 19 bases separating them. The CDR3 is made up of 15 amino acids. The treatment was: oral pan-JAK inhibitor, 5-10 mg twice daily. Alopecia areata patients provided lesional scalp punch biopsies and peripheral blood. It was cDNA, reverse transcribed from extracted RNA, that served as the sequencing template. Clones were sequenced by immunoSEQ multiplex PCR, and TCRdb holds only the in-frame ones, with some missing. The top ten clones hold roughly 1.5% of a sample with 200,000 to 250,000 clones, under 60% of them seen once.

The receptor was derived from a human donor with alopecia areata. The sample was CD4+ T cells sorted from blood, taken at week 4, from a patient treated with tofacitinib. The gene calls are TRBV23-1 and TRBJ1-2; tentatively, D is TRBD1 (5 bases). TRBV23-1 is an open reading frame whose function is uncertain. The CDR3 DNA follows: TGCGCCAGCAGTCTTCGCCTGGTACAGGAGGCTGGCTACACCTTC. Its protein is CASSLRLVQEAGYTF.